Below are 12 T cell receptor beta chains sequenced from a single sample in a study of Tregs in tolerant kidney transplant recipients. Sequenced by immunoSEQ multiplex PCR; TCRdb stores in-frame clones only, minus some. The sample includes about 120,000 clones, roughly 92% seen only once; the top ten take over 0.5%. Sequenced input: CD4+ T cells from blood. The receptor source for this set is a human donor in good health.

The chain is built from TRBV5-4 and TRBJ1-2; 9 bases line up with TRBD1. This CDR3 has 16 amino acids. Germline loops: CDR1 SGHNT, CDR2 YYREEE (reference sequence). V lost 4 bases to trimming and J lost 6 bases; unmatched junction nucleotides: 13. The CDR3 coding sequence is TGTGCCAGCAGCAGAACCGGGACAGGGCCGGGGGATGGCTACACCTTC. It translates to CASSRTGTGPGDGYTF.

CDR3 sequence (DNA): TGTGCCAGCAGCCCTACGAAAAACTATGGCTACACCTTC. Its translation is CASSPTKNYGYTF. The chain has TRBV5-6 and TRBJ1-2; D remains ambiguous. The CDR3 is made up of 13 amino acids. Germline lookup yields CDR1 SGHDT and CDR2 YYEEEE. Trimming stripped 4 bases from V and 2 bases from J, with 9 bases between.

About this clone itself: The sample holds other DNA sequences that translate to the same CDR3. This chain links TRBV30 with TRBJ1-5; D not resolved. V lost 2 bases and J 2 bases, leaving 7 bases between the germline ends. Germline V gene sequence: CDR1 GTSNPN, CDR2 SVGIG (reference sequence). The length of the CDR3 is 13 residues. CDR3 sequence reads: CAWSSGGNQPQHF. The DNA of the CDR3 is TGTGCCTGGAGTTCCGGTGGCAATCAGCCCCAGCATTTT. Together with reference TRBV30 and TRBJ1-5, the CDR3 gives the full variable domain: SQTIHQWPATLVQPVGSPLSLECTVEGTSNPNLYWYRQAAGRGLQLLFYSVGIGQISSEVPQNLSASRPQDRQFILSSKKLLLSDSGFYLCAWSSGGNQPQHFGDGTRLSIL.

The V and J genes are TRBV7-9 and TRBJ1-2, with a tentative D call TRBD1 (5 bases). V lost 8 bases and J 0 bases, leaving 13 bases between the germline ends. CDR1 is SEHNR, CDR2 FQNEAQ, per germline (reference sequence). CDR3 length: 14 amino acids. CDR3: CASAGSNANYGYTF. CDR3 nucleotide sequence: TGTGCCAGCGCAGGGAGTAACGCTAACTATGGCTACACCTTC.

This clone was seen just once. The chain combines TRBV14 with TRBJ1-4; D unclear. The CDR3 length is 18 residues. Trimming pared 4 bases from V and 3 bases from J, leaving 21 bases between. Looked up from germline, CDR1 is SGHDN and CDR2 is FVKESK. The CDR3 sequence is CASSPKMVTASANEKLFF. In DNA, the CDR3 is TGTGCCAGCAGCCCCAAGATGGTCACGGCGTCTGCTAATGAAAAACTGTTTTTT.

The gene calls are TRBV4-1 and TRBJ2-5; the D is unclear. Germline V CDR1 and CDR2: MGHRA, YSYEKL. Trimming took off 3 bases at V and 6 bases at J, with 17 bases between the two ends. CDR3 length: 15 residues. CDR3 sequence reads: CASSQGPSTMQTQYF. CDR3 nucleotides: TGCGCCAGCAGCCAGGGCCCCTCTACAATGCAGACCCAGTACTTC.

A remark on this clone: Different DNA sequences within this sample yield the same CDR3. The CDR3 is CASSLRETQYF. The CDR3, as DNA: TGCGCCAGCAGCTTGAGGGAGACCCAGTACTTC. The V gene is TRBV5-1, the J gene TRBJ2-5; D call uncertain. The germline V and J ends were trimmed by 1 base and 5 bases, with 3 bases remaining between them. CDR3 length: 11 residues. Germline V gene lookup returns CDR1 SGHRS and CDR2 YFSETQ.

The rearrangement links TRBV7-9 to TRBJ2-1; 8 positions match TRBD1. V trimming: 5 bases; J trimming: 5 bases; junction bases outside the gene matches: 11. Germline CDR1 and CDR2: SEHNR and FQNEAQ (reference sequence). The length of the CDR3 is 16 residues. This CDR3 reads CASSRLWTGSNNEQFF. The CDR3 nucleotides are TGTGCCAGCAGCAGACTTTGGACAGGGTCAAACAATGAGCAGTTCTTC. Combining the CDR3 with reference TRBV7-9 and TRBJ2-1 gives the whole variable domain DTGVSQNPRHKITKRGQNVTFRCDPISEHNRLYWYRQTLGQGPEFLTYFQNEAQLEKSRLLSDRFSAERPKGSFSTLEIQRTEQGDSAMYLCASSRLWTGSNNEQFFGPGTRLTVL.

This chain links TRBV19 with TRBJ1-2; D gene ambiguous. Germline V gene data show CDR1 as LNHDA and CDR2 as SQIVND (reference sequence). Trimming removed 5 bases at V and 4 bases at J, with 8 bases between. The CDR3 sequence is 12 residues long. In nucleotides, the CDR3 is TGTGCCAGTAGTCAGGCGGTCTATGGCTACACCTTC. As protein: CASSQAVYGYTF. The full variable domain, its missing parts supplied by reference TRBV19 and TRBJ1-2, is DGGITQSPKYLFRKEGQNVTLSCEQNLNHDAMYWYRQDPGQGLRLIYYSQIVNDFQKGDIAEGYSVSREKKESFPLTVTSAQKNPTAFYLCASSQAVYGYTFGSGTRLTVV.

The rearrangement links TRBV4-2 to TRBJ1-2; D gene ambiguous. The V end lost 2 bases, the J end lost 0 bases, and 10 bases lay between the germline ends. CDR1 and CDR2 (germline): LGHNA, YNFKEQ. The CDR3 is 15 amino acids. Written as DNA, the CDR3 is TGTGCCAGCAGCCAATCGACGGTAGCTAACTATGGCTACACCTTC. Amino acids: CASSQSTVANYGYTF.

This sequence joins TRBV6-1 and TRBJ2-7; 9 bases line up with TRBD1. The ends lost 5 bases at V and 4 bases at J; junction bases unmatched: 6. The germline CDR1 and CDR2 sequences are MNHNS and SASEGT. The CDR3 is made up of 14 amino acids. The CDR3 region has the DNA TGTGCCAGCAGTACCGACAGGGGGGGTTACGAGCAGTACTTC. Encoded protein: CASSTDRGGYEQYF.

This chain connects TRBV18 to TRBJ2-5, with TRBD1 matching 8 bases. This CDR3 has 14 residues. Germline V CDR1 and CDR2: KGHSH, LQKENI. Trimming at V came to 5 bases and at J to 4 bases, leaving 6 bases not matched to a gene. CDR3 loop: CASSLDRVGETQYF. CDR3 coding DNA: TGTGCCAGCTCATTGGACAGGGTTGGAGAGACCCAGTACTTC.